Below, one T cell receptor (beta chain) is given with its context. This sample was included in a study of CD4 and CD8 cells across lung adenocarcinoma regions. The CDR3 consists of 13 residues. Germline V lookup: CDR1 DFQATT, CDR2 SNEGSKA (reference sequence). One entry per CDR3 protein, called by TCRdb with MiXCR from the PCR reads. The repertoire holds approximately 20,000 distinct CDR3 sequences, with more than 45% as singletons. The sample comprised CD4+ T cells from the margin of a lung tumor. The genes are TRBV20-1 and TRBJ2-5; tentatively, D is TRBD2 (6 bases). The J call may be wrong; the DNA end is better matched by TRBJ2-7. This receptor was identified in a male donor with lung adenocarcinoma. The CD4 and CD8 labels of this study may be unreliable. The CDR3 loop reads CSARDASEYEQYF. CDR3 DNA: TGCAGTGCTAGAGATGCTAGCGAATACGAGCAGTACTTC.